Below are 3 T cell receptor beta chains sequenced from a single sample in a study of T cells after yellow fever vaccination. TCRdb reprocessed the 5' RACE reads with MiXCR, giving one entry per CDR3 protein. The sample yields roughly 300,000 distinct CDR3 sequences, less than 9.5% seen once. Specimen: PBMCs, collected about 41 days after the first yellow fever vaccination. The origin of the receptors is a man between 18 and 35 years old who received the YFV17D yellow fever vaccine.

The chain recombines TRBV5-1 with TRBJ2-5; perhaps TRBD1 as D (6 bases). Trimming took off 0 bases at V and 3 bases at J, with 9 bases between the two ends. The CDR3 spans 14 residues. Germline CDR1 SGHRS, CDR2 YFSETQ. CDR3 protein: CASSLGTAKETQYF. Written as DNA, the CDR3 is TGCGCCAGCAGCTTGGGGACAGCTAAAGAGACCCAGTACTTC. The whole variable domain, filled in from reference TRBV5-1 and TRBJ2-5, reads KAGVTQTPRYLIKTRGQQVTLSCSPISGHRSVSWYQQTPGQGLQFLFEYFSETQRNKGNFPGRFSGRQFSNSRSEMNVSTLELGDSALYLCASSLGTAKETQYFGPGTRLLVL.

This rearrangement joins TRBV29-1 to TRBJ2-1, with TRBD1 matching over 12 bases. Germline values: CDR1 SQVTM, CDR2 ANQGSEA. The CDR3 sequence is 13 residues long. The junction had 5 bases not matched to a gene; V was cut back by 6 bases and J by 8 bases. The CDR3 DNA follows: TGCAGCGTGGGGGGGACAGGGGGCGATGAGCAGTTCTTC. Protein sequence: CSVGGTGGDEQFF.

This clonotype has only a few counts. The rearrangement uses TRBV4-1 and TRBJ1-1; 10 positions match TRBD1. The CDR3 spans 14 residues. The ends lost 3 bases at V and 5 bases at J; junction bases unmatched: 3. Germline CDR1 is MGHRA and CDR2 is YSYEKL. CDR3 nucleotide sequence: TGCGCCAGCAGCCAGACAGGGGGCAAGACTGAAGCTTTCTTT. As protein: CASSQTGGKTEAFF.